This entry concerns a single T cell receptor (beta chain). This specimen belongs to a study of blood T cell repertoires in COVID-19. Overall study context: Samples came from the United States, Italy and Spain, spanning acute and convalescent COVID-19.

Participants came from fewer than 25 US areas, aged about 18 to 89 years. Two negative PCRs, clearance, or symptom resolution were required of recovered Cohort 3 donors. Here immunoSEQ multiplex PCR was the method, and the copy in TCRdb shows in-frame clones only, minus some. The data hold about 460,000 clones, with about 85% observed a single time. Material for sequencing was PBMCs or T cells enriched from blood (not recorded which). This TCR derives from a woman aged 55-70 years who had recovered from COVID-19.

The CDR3 region is CASSKTGPSGANVLTF. In DNA, the CDR3 is TGTGCCAGCAGTAAAACAGGGCCCTCTGGGGCCAACGTCCTGACTTTC. The V and J genes are TRBV6-2 or TRBV6-3 and TRBJ2-6, with TRBD1 as a possible D gene (6 bases). Germline values: CDR1 MNHEY, CDR2 SVGEGT. The V end was cut by 5 bases, the J end by 0 bases, with 11 bases between. The CDR3 spans 16 residues.